These 31 T cell receptor beta chains were sequenced from one sample in a study of blood T cell repertoires in COVID-19 (dated by TCRdb to 2019 to 2021). To prepare the library, the immunoSEQ multiplex PCR assay was applied. Drawn from immuneACCESS, this table holds only the in-frame rearrangements with V and J called that TCRdb kept. Clones are partly lost; checked studies trace under half to an unresolved V gene and leave the rest unexplained. In this sample the table shows 50,000 to 70,000 clones, approximately 90% of which occur a single time. Clones ranked in the top ten supply under 9.5% of the sample. The specimen sequenced was peripheral blood. The receptors originated from a human donor with active COVID-19. The donor label of this sample is uncertain.

The CDR3 bases are TGTGCCAGCAGCTTTAAATACGAGCAGTACTTC. Its protein product is CASSFKYEQYF. V usage is TRBV12-3 or TRBV12-4 and J usage is TRBJ2-7; D call uncertain. The length of the CDR3 is 11 residues. The V end lost 6 bases, the J end lost 4 bases, and 7 bases lay between the germline ends.

V usage is TRBV6-2 or TRBV6-3 and J usage is TRBJ2-7, with D tentatively TRBD1 (6 bases). V lost 4 bases to trimming and J lost 0 bases, with 10 bases between them. The CDR3 totals 14 residues. CDR1 and CDR2 (germline): MNHEY, SVGEGT. As DNA, the CDR3 is TGTGCCAGCAGTTGGGACACCATCTCCTACGAGCAGTACTTC. It encodes CASSWDTISYEQYF.

This clone was picked up a small number of times. This sequence joins TRBV18 and TRBJ1-2; 7 bases map to TRBD1. CDR1 and CDR2 from the germline V gene are KGHSH and LQKENI. V shed 3 bases, J shed 4 bases, and the junction held 8 bases outside the gene matches. The CDR3 has 15 amino acids. The CDR3 here is CASSPSTGNPYGYTF. Here the CDR3 DNA reads TGTGCCAGCTCACCCTCGACAGGGAACCCCTATGGCTACACCTTC. Based on the CDR3 plus reference TRBV18 and TRBJ1-2, the full variable domain is NAGVMQNPRHLVRRRGQEARLRCSPMKGHSHVYWYRQLPEEGLKFMVYLQKENIIDESGMPKERFSAEFPKEGPSILRIQQVVRGDSAAYFCASSPSTGNPYGYTFGSGTRLTVV.

The chain is built from TRBV19 and TRBJ2-1; D may be TRBD2 (5 bases). V lost 0 bases and J 3 bases, leaving 6 bases between the germline ends. Germline V CDR1 and CDR2: LNHDA, SQIVND (reference sequence). This CDR3 region has 14 residues. As DNA, the CDR3 is TGTGCCAGTAGTATAGATGCGGGCTACAATGAGCAGTTCTTC. Amino acid sequence: CASSIDAGYNEQFF.

The rearrangement joins TRBV3-1 (or the pseudogene TRBV3-2) to TRBJ2-7; 10 positions match TRBD2. The CDR3 totals 16 residues. The J segment lost 2 bases and the V segment lost 4 bases, leaving 8 bases of the junction unmatched. Germline V gene sequence: CDR1 LGHDT, CDR2 YNNKEL (reference sequence). This chain's CDR3 is CASSLISGGTTYEQYF. DNA for the CDR3: TGTGCCAGCAGCCTGATTAGCGGGGGGACTACCTACGAGCAGTACTTC.

The chain combines TRBV5-1 with TRBJ2-1; 12 nucleotides match TRBD2. This CDR3 has 17 amino acids. J lost 7 bases, V lost 1 base, and 9 bases had no gene match. The germline V gene has CDR1 SGHRS and CDR2 YFSETQ. The DNA for the CDR3 is TGCGCCAGCAGCTTGAAAACTAGCGGGAGGTTAGGGAATGAGCAGTTCTTC. This translates into CASSLKTSGRLGNEQFF. Based on the CDR3 plus reference TRBV5-1 and TRBJ2-1, the full variable domain is KAGVTQTPRYLIKTRGQQVTLSCSPISGHRSVSWYQQTPGQGLQFLFEYFSETQRNKGNFPGRFSGRQFSNSRSEMNVSTLELGDSALYLCASSLKTSGRLGNEQFFGPGTRLTVL.

The chain employs TRBV27 and TRBJ1-4; a possible D gene is TRBD1 (5 bases). This CDR3 is 13 amino acids long. Germline lookup yields CDR1 MNHEY and CDR2 SMNVEV (reference sequence). Trimming removed 5 bases from V and 5 bases from J, with 9 bases in between. The CDR3 DNA reads as TGTGCCAGCAGTGGCAGGGAAAATGAAAAACTGTTTTTT. It yields the protein CASSGRENEKLFF.

V is TRBV2 and J is TRBJ1-1; D possibly corresponds to TRBD1 (5 bases). Trimming shortened V by 7 bases and J by 3 bases, and 12 bases separated the two germline ends. The CDR3 length is 13 residues. CDR1 SNHLY and CDR2 FYNNEI come from the germline V gene. The CDR3 spells CASKGVGDTEAFF. For the CDR3, the DNA is TGTGCCAGCAAAGGGGTGGGCGACACTGAAGCTTTCTTT. The entire variable domain, with the rest obtained from reference TRBV2 and TRBJ1-1, is as follows: EPEVTQTPSHQVTQMGQEVILRCVPISNHLYFYWYRQILGQKVEFLVSFYNNEISEKSEIFDDQFSVERPDGSNFTLKIRSTKLEDSAMYFCASKGVGDTEAFFGQGTRLTVV.

The chain has TRBV3-1 (or the pseudogene TRBV3-2) and TRBJ2-5; 7 nucleotides match TRBD2. This CDR3 comprises 15 residues. Trimming removed 0 bases from V and 7 bases from J; junction bases left unmatched: 8. CDR1 and CDR2 from the germline V gene are LGHDT and YNNKEL (reference sequence). The CDR3 sequence is CASSQDLAAGGTQYF. For the CDR3, the DNA is TGTGCCAGCAGCCAAGATCTAGCGGCCGGGGGGACCCAGTACTTC.

This sequence joins TRBV18 and TRBJ1-1; 8 positions match TRBD1. Germline CDR1 and CDR2: KGHSH and LQKENI. The ends lost 3 bases at V and 1 base at J; junction bases unmatched: 4. There are 15 residues in the CDR3. The CDR3 sequence is CASSPAGGSNTEAFF. Written as DNA, the CDR3 is TGTGCCAGCTCACCCGCAGGGGGCTCGAACACTGAAGCTTTCTTT.

The V and J genes are TRBV6-2 or TRBV6-3 and TRBJ2-7; perhaps TRBD2 as D (5 bases). The CDR3 runs to 15 residues. Germline V gene sequence: CDR1 MNHEY, CDR2 SVGEGT. The V end was cut by 7 bases, the J end by 4 bases, with 20 bases between. The CDR3 nucleotides read TGTGCCAGCACCCCCAGGCTCGAGGGAAATTACGAGCAGTACTTC. The encoded protein is CASTPRLEGNYEQYF.

In this sample, this clone turned up once. The rearrangement uses TRBV5-1 and TRBJ2-7, with TRBD2 matching over 10 bases. Trimming took 2 bases from V and 4 from J; bases not matched to a gene: 6. Germline V gives CDR1 SGHRS, CDR2 YFSETQ. The length of the CDR3 is 15 residues. CDR3 in DNA: TGCGCCAGCAGCTTAGCCCTAGCGGGAGTTTACGAGCAGTACTTC. Amino acid sequence: CASSLALAGVYEQYF.

The V call is TRBV7-2, the J call TRBJ2-5; 7 bases map to TRBD2. This CDR3 region has 13 residues. The trim removed 4 bases at V and 8 bases at J, leaving 7 bases unmatched. CDR1 and CDR2 from the germline V gene are SGHTA and FQGNSA. DNA for the CDR3: TGTGCCAGCAGCTATAGCGGGCTAAGTACCCAGTACTTC. It codes for CASSYSGLSTQYF.

The chain joins TRBV28 to TRBJ2-7; D unclear. This CDR3 is 15 amino acids long. CDR1 is MDHEN, CDR2 SYDVKM, per germline. With 5 bases removed from V and 1 base from J, the gap between germline ends came to 15 bases. The CDR3 loop is CASSAWRRVSYEQYF. Here the CDR3 DNA reads TGTGCCAGCAGTGCTTGGAGAAGAGTATCCTACGAGCAGTACTTC. The complete variable domain, with remaining parts taken from reference TRBV28 and TRBJ2-7, reads DVKVTQSSRYLVKRTGEKVFLECVQDMDHENMFWYRQDPGLGLRLIYFSYDVKMKEKGDIPEGYSVSREKKERFSLILESASTNQTSMYLCASSAWRRVSYEQYFGPGTRLTVT.

This clone has only a few counts. The gene calls are TRBV4-1 and TRBJ2-7; 8 nucleotides line up with TRBD1. Germline CDR1 is MGHRA and CDR2 is YSYEKL. The CDR3 is 16 residues long. V shed 4 bases and J 0 bases; nucleotides not matched to a gene: 8. This chain's CDR3 is CASSLIGTGRSYEQYF. The CDR3 DNA reads TGCGCCAGCAGCCTTATAGGGACAGGTCGCTCCTACGAGCAGTACTTC.

The chain combines TRBV5-6 with TRBJ2-3, with 7 bases identical to TRBD2. V was pared by 7 bases and J by 2 bases, with 16 bases of the junction left unmatched. Looked up from germline, CDR1 is SGHDT and CDR2 is YYEEEE. The CDR3 contains 17 residues. The CDR3 here is CASSLGGGGRITDTQYF. CDR3 in DNA: TGTGCCAGCTCCCTCGGCGGGGGAGGACGGATCACAGATACGCAGTATTTT.

The chain is built from TRBV19 and TRBJ1-1; tentatively, D is TRBD1 (6 bases). The CDR3 consists of 13 residues. V gave up 5 bases and J gave up 3 bases, with 10 bases separating them. In germline, CDR1 is LNHDA, CDR2 SQIVND (reference sequence). The CDR3 sequence: CASSVKGDTEAFF. In nucleotides, the CDR3 is TGTGCCAGTAGTGTCAAGGGGGACACTGAAGCTTTCTTT.

In its sample, this clone was seen once. The chain uses TRBV19 and TRBJ1-2; D remains ambiguous. The CDR3 loop spans 14 amino acids. Deletions cut 7 bases from V and 2 bases from J, with 14 bases between. CDR1 LNHDA and CDR2 SQIVND come from the germline V gene (reference sequence). The CDR3 DNA reads as TGTGCCAGTACCCAAACAGTTCTAAACTATGGCTACACCTTC. Translation: CASTQTVLNYGYTF.

The rearrangement uses TRBV6-1 and TRBJ1-1; possible D gene TRBD1, 5 bases. The ends were cut back, 0 bases at V and 8 bases at J, with 10 bases in the middle. The V gene's germline CDR1 is MNHNS and CDR2 SASEGT. This CDR3 contains 13 residues. In DNA, the CDR3 is TGTGCCAGCAGTGAAGCAAGTTCAGGGGAAGCTTTCTTT. This gives the protein CASSEASSGEAFF.

The gene calls are TRBV6-5 and TRBJ1-4; the D gene is possibly TRBD1 (6 bases). The CDR3 is 15 residues long. With 2 bases removed from V and 8 bases from J, the gap between germline ends came to 15 bases. Germline V lookup: CDR1 MNHEY, CDR2 SVGAGI. The CDR3 DNA reads as TGTGCCAGCAGTTACCTGGGGACACTCAAGGAAAAACTGTTTTTT. Its translation: CASSYLGTLKEKLFF.

This chain joins TRBV19 and TRBJ2-7, with TRBD2 matching over 8 bases. The CDR3 extends over 10 amino acids. Germline V gene sequence: CDR1 LNHDA, CDR2 SQIVND (reference sequence). CDR3: CKRETYEQYF. DNA of the CDR3: TGTAAGCGGGAGACATACGAGCAGTACTTC.

V and J are TRBV13 and TRBJ2-5; 8 bases agree with TRBD1. The CDR3 loop spans 14 amino acids. V lost 3 bases, J lost 4 bases, and 4 bases stayed unmatched. Germline V gene data show CDR1 as PRHDT and CDR2 as FYEKMQ (reference sequence). Here the CDR3 reads CASSFRGPGETQYF. DNA of the CDR3: TGTGCCAGCAGCTTCAGGGGGCCAGGAGAGACCCAGTACTTC.

The chain combines TRBV19 with TRBJ2-7, with 9 positions matching TRBD1. The J segment lost 3 bases and the V segment lost 4 bases, leaving 13 bases of the junction unmatched. The CDR3 has 17 amino acids. Looked up from germline, CDR1 is LNHDA and CDR2 is SQIVND (reference sequence). The CDR3 loop reads CASSKRTGARAGYEQYF. CDR3 sequence (DNA): TGTGCCAGTAGTAAGAGGACAGGGGCACGCGCTGGCTACGAGCAGTACTTC.

The J gene is TRBJ2-3, the V gene TRBV3-1 (or the pseudogene TRBV3-2); maybe TRBD2 (7 bases). V was clipped by 4 bases and J by 0 bases, with 23 bases between them. Germline V CDR1 and CDR2: LGHDT, YNNKEL (reference sequence). There are 19 residues in the CDR3. The CDR3 coding sequence is TGTGCCAGCAGCCGTGGGCGGGGGCCCGGAGAGTTAAGCACAGATACGCAGTATTTT. Translation: CASSRGRGPGELSTDTQYF.

As concerns this clone: One end of the junction does not line up with germline, which may come from a read error. DNA of the CDR3: TGTGCCAGCAGTTACCAGGAGACCCAGTACTTC. This sequence encodes CASSYQETQYF. This chain uses TRBV27 with TRBJ2-5, with no clear D. Per germline, CDR1 MNHEY and CDR2 SMNVEV (reference sequence). There are 11 residues in the CDR3.

This clone was picked up one time. The rearrangement uses TRBV7-3 and TRBJ1-1, with unresolved D. The CDR3 extends over 13 amino acids. Trimming left V 4 bases short and J 2 bases short, with 8 bases between. From germline, CDR1 is SGHTA and CDR2 FQGTGA. The CDR3 bases are TGTGCCAGCAGCTCTGGCCCCAACACTGAAGCTTTCTTT. The encoded protein is CASSSGPNTEAFF.

The chain links TRBV25-1 to TRBJ2-5; maybe TRBD1 (5 bases). The length of the CDR3 is 16 residues. Looked up from germline, CDR1 is MGHDK and CDR2 is SYGVNS. The V end lost 0 bases, the J end lost 1 base, and 12 bases lay between the germline ends. The DNA of the CDR3 is TGTGCCAGCAGTGAATATTTTGGGGCAGCCCAAGAGACCCAGTACTTC. It encodes CASSEYFGAAQETQYF. Using reference TRBV25-1 and TRBJ2-5 for the parts outside the CDR3, the full variable domain is EADIYQTPRYLVIGTGKKITLECSQTMGHDKMYWYQQDPGMELHLIHYSYGVNSTEKGDLSSESTVSRIRTEHFPLTLESARPSHTSQYLCASSEYFGAAQETQYFGPGTRLLVL.

V and J are TRBV6-2 or TRBV6-3 and TRBJ2-6; D unclear. Trimming cost V 2 bases and J 0 bases, with 11 bases left between them. In germline, CDR1 is MNHEY, CDR2 SVGEGT. The CDR3 totals 17 residues. This chain's CDR3 is CASSYQRTSSGANVLTF. The CDR3 nucleotides read TGTGCCAGCAGTTACCAGCGCACCAGCTCTGGGGCCAACGTCCTGACTTTC.

CDR3 residues: CASSLGGPASGANVLTF. The CDR3 DNA reads TGTGCCAGCAGCCTGGGGGGACCAGCCTCTGGGGCCAACGTCCTGACTTTC. V and J are TRBV9 and TRBJ2-6; a weak D match, TRBD2 (6 bases). CDR1 is SGDLS, CDR2 YYNGEE, per germline. The CDR3 is 17 amino acids. V lost 4 bases, J lost 0 bases, and 14 bases lay in between.

The V gene is TRBV19, the J gene TRBJ2-7, with 8 bases that match TRBD2. Germline CDR1 is LNHDA and CDR2 is SQIVND (reference sequence). With 4 bases clipped from V and 3 bases from J, the junction kept 11 bases outside the gene matches. This CDR3 region has 16 residues. The CDR3 nucleotides read TGTGCCAGTAGTACCCTGTTTGGGCGGGAGGACTACGAGCAGTACTTC. This codes for CASSTLFGREDYEQYF.

DNA for the CDR3: TGCAGTGCTAGAGTTGAGGTCCGCTACACCTTC. Protein sequence: CSARVEVRYTF. The chain has TRBV20-1 and TRBJ1-2; D is ambiguous. CDR1 is DFQATT and CDR2 is SNEGSKA in the germline V gene (reference sequence). The CDR3 totals 11 residues. Deletions cut 1 base from V and 9 bases from J, with 9 bases between.